These T cell receptor beta chains were read from a single sample in a study of blood T cell repertoires in COVID-19. The protocol was immunoSEQ multiplex PCR, while the TCRdb copy is restricted to in-frame clones and leaves out a portion. The top ten clones hold approximately 3% of a sample with 150,000 to 200,000 clones, around 80% of them seen once. The sequenced sample was peripheral blood. Every receptor here comes from a woman of 80 years or more with active or convalescent COVID-19. CDR3s include the opening cysteine and the closing phenylalanine or tryptophan. The D gene is left open where the match is weak. Rows give clone size only sometimes, using once, few, many, or a class for an expanded clone.

j_call: TRBJ1-4; cdr3_length: 15; d_call: NA; clone_size: few; v_call: TRBV28; cdr3_nt: TGTGCCAGCAGTCCAGCCTTGAGGGGGGGGGAAAAACTGTTTTTT; cdr3_aa: CASSPALRGGEKLFF
j_call: TRBJ2-7; cdr3_length: 14; d_call: TRBD1; clone_size: NA; v_call: TRBV19; cdr3_nt: TGTGCCAGTAGCTACTCGACAGGGTTGGCCGAGCAGTACTTC; cdr3_aa: CASSYSTGLAEQYF
j_call: TRBJ1-1; cdr3_length: 14; d_call: TRBD1; clone_size: NA; v_call: TRBV30; cdr3_nt: TGTGCCTGGAGTGTACAGGGGCGGATTACTGAAGCTTTCTTT; cdr3_aa: CAWSVQGRITEAFF
j_call: TRBJ1-1; cdr3_length: 14; d_call: TRBD1; clone_size: NA; v_call: TRBV19; cdr3_nt: TGTGCCAGTAAACCGGGACAGGCCCGATTTGAAGCTTTCTTT; cdr3_aa: CASKPGQARFEAFF
j_call: TRBJ1-2; cdr3_length: 13; d_call: NA; clone_size: NA; v_call: TRBV6-5; cdr3_nt: TGTGCCAGCAGTTACGGGGGGGACTATGGCTACACCTTC; cdr3_aa: CASSYGGDYGYTF
j_call: TRBJ2-4; cdr3_length: 15; d_call: TRBD1; clone_size: NA; v_call: TRBV25-1; cdr3_nt: TGTGCCAGCAGTGAGGTACAGGGGGCCTCTTACATTCAGTACTTC; cdr3_aa: CASSEVQGASYIQYF
j_call: TRBJ2-2; cdr3_length: 14; d_call: TRBD1; clone_size: NA; v_call: TRBV29-1; cdr3_nt: TGCAGCGTTGAGGGACCCAGGGGGCCCGGGGAGCTGTTTTTT; cdr3_aa: CSVEGPRGPGELFF
j_call: TRBJ2-3; cdr3_length: 13; d_call: TRBD2; clone_size: NA; v_call: TRBV5-1; cdr3_nt: TGCGCCACTACTAGCGGGGGCACAGATACGCAGTATTTT; cdr3_aa: CATTSGGTDTQYF
j_call: TRBJ1-2; cdr3_length: 15; d_call: TRBD1; clone_size: NA; v_call: TRBV25-1; cdr3_nt: TGTGCCAGCAGTGAGAAGGGACAGGGGGCTTCTGGCTACACCTTC; cdr3_aa: CASSEKGQGASGYTF
j_call: TRBJ1-2; cdr3_length: 13; d_call: NA; clone_size: NA; v_call: TRBV3-1/TRBV3-2; cdr3_nt: TGTGCCAGCAGCCCAATGTCTAACTATGGCTACACCTTC; cdr3_aa: CASSPMSNYGYTF
j_call: TRBJ2-5; cdr3_length: 15; d_call: TRBD2; clone_size: NA; v_call: TRBV10-2; cdr3_nt: TGCGCCAGCAGGGGGGGACTAGCGGGTGGAGAGACCCAGTACTTC; cdr3_aa: CASRGGLAGGETQYF
j_call: TRBJ1-3; cdr3_length: 14; d_call: NA; clone_size: once; v_call: TRBV6-5; cdr3_nt: TGTGCCAGCAGTCACGGTGAAACTGGAAACACCATATATTTT; cdr3_aa: CASSHGETGNTIYF
j_call: TRBJ2-7; cdr3_length: 13; d_call: TRBD1; clone_size: NA; v_call: TRBV6-5; cdr3_nt: TGTGCCAGCAGAGCGACAGGGGCGCGGGAGCAGTACTTC; cdr3_aa: CASRATGAREQYF
j_call: TRBJ2-7; cdr3_length: 11; d_call: NA; clone_size: NA; v_call: TRBV28; cdr3_nt: TGTGCCAGCGGTGGACACTACGAGCAGTACTTC; cdr3_aa: CASGGHYEQYF
j_call: TRBJ2-1; cdr3_length: 16; d_call: TRBD2; clone_size: once; v_call: TRBV7-9; cdr3_nt: TGTGCCAGCAGCACTCCGGGGACTAGCTCCTACAATGAGCAGTTCTTC; cdr3_aa: CASSTPGTSSYNEQFF
j_call: TRBJ1-2; cdr3_length: 16; d_call: NA; clone_size: NA; v_call: TRBV4-2; cdr3_nt: TGTGCCAGCAGCCAAGGGGGGGGTGGATCGTGGTATGGCTACACCTTC; cdr3_aa: CASSQGGGGSWYGYTF
j_call: TRBJ2-1; cdr3_length: 15; d_call: TRBD1; clone_size: NA; v_call: TRBV9; cdr3_nt: TGTGCCAGCAGCGTAGGGGACAGTACCTACAATGAGCAGTTCTTC; cdr3_aa: CASSVGDSTYNEQFF
j_call: TRBJ2-5; cdr3_length: 17; d_call: NA; clone_size: NA; v_call: TRBV4-1; cdr3_nt: TGCGCCAGCAGCCAAAGGGCTTTCCGGGGGGCCCAAGAGACCCAGTACTTC; cdr3_aa: CASSQRAFRGAQETQYF
j_call: TRBJ1-1; cdr3_length: 10; d_call: NA; clone_size: NA; v_call: TRBV6-1; cdr3_nt: TGTGCCAGCAGTGAAGTAGAAGCTTTCTTT; cdr3_aa: CASSEVEAFF
j_call: TRBJ2-7; cdr3_length: 13; d_call: NA; clone_size: few; v_call: TRBV5-4; cdr3_nt: TGTGCCAGCAGCTTGGAGGGGCTCGGAGAGCAGTACTTC; cdr3_aa: CASSLEGLGEQYF
j_call: TRBJ1-5; cdr3_length: 15; d_call: NA; clone_size: NA; v_call: TRBV18; cdr3_nt: TGTGCCAGCTCACCAGGCCGACAAGGTAATCAGCCCCAGCATTTT; cdr3_aa: CASSPGRQGNQPQHF
j_call: TRBJ1-2; cdr3_length: 13; d_call: NA; clone_size: NA; v_call: TRBV4-1; cdr3_nt: TGCGCCAGCAGCCAAGAACCCGAGGATGGCTACACCTTC; cdr3_aa: CASSQEPEDGYTF
j_call: TRBJ2-2; cdr3_length: 13; d_call: TRBD1; clone_size: NA; v_call: TRBV29-1; cdr3_nt: TGCAGCGCCGGGACAGAGAACACCGGGGAGCTGTTTTTT; cdr3_aa: CSAGTENTGELFF
j_call: TRBJ1-4; cdr3_length: 15; d_call: TRBD1; clone_size: NA; v_call: TRBV5-1; cdr3_nt: TGCGCCAGCAGTCCTGGGGACAGGGGATATGAAAAACTGTTTTTT; cdr3_aa: CASSPGDRGYEKLFF
j_call: TRBJ2-7; cdr3_length: 14; d_call: NA; clone_size: few; v_call: TRBV7-9; cdr3_nt: TGTGCCAGCAGCTTAGCGCGACAGACCTACGAGCAGTACTTC; cdr3_aa: CASSLARQTYEQYF
j_call: TRBJ1-1; cdr3_length: 15; d_call: NA; clone_size: once; v_call: TRBV2; cdr3_nt: TGTGCCAGCAGGCCGCAGGGGATCCTGAACACTGAAGCTTTCTTT; cdr3_aa: CASRPQGILNTEAFF
j_call: TRBJ2-5; cdr3_length: 15; d_call: TRBD1; clone_size: NA; v_call: TRBV9; cdr3_nt: TGTGCCAGCAGCCCGGGGGACAGGGGTGTGGAGACCCAGTACTTC; cdr3_aa: CASSPGDRGVETQYF
j_call: TRBJ1-5; cdr3_length: 13; d_call: NA; clone_size: NA; v_call: TRBV12-3/TRBV12-4; cdr3_nt: TGTGCCAGCAGTTTTAGTCGGAATCAGCCCCAGCATTTT; cdr3_aa: CASSFSRNQPQHF
j_call: TRBJ2-3; cdr3_length: 18; d_call: TRBD1; clone_size: once; v_call: TRBV24-1; cdr3_nt: TGTGCCACCAGCGCAATTCTAGTCCGGGACAGAAGCACAGATACGCAGTATTTT; cdr3_aa: CATSAILVRDRSTDTQYF
j_call: TRBJ1-1; cdr3_length: 13; d_call: NA; clone_size: NA; v_call: TRBV12-3/TRBV12-4; cdr3_nt: TGTGCCAGCAGTTTAACAGGGAAAACTGAAGCTTTCTTT; cdr3_aa: CASSLTGKTEAFF
j_call: TRBJ1-4; cdr3_length: 15; d_call: TRBD1; clone_size: NA; v_call: TRBV10-3; cdr3_nt: TGTGCCATCAGCGCGGGACAGGGGGTAGGGGAAAAACTGTTTTTT; cdr3_aa: CAISAGQGVGEKLFF
j_call: TRBJ2-7; cdr3_length: 15; d_call: NA; clone_size: once; v_call: TRBV5-8; cdr3_nt: TGTGCCAGCAGGTCCCCTGGGGGGGCTACCTACGAGCAGTACTTC; cdr3_aa: CASRSPGGATYEQYF
j_call: TRBJ2-2; cdr3_length: 15; d_call: NA; clone_size: NA; v_call: TRBV13; cdr3_nt: TGTGCCAGCAGCTTAGCCGGGGTCTCCGGCGGGGAGCTGTTTTTT; cdr3_aa: CASSLAGVSGGELFF
j_call: TRBJ1-6; cdr3_length: 16; d_call: TRBD1; clone_size: NA; v_call: TRBV9; cdr3_nt: TGTGCCAGCAGCGTGGGGACAGGGGGGTTCAATTCACCCCTCCACTTT; cdr3_aa: CASSVGTGGFNSPLHF
j_call: TRBJ2-6; cdr3_length: 16; d_call: TRBD1; clone_size: NA; v_call: TRBV27; cdr3_nt: TGTGCCAGCAGTCTGACACAGGGGTCGGGGGCCAACGTCCTGACTTTC; cdr3_aa: CASSLTQGSGANVLTF
j_call: TRBJ1-6; cdr3_length: 14; d_call: TRBD1; clone_size: NA; v_call: TRBV19; cdr3_nt: TGTGCCAGTAGTGGGGACAGGCTTAATTCACCCCTCCACTTT; cdr3_aa: CASSGDRLNSPLHF
j_call: TRBJ1-6; cdr3_length: 16; d_call: TRBD1; clone_size: NA; v_call: TRBV27; cdr3_nt: TGTGCCAGCAGTTTATCGTACGGGACAGGGGGGCCACCCCTCCACTTT; cdr3_aa: CASSLSYGTGGPPLHF
j_call: TRBJ2-3; cdr3_length: 13; d_call: TRBD2; clone_size: few; v_call: TRBV30; cdr3_nt: TGTGCCTCCTCGGGGGGGTTCGCAGATACGCAGTATTTT; cdr3_aa: CASSGGFADTQYF
j_call: TRBJ1-3; cdr3_length: 14; d_call: NA; clone_size: NA; v_call: TRBV3-1/TRBV3-2; cdr3_nt: TGTGCCAGCAGTCCCGGGGGCTCTGGAAACACCATATATTTT; cdr3_aa: CASSPGGSGNTIYF
j_call: TRBJ1-2; cdr3_length: 16; d_call: NA; clone_size: NA; v_call: TRBV13; cdr3_nt: TGTGCCAGCAGCGCATATTTCAACCCCGCCCTATATGGCTACACCTTC; cdr3_aa: CASSAYFNPALYGYTF
j_call: TRBJ1-6; cdr3_length: 13; d_call: NA; clone_size: NA; v_call: TRBV2; cdr3_nt: TGTGCCAGCAGTGAACAGGGCCTGGCGCCCCTCCACTTT; cdr3_aa: CASSEQGLAPLHF